Listed below are T cell receptor beta chains from one sample, sequenced in a study of cytomegalovirus exposure and HLA in healthy donors. Sequencing used immunoSEQ multiplex PCR; TCRdb keeps in-frame clones, though not all of them. Of 100,000 to 120,000 clones listed, around 77% are singletons. The sample was PBMCs. The receptors were gathered from a woman in her thirties in good health and CMV-seropositive. The CDR3 runs from the conserved cysteine through the conserved F or W. Each record gives: J gene, clone size, V gene, CDR3 protein. A clone size is listed for some rows: how often the clone was seen (once, few, many), or a class if it is expanded.

>TRBJ2-7|.|TRBV27
CASSSGTTSYEQYF
>TRBJ1-5|.|TRBV2
CASTEDLGISNQPQHF
>TRBJ1-1|.|TRBV4-1
CASSQGQGNTEAFF
>TRBJ1-2|.|TRBV9
CASSVGGTGTYGYTF
>TRBJ1-4|.|TRBV15
CATSRSTNEKLFF
>TRBJ1-5|.|TRBV4-1
CASSQGDSSNQPQHF
>TRBJ2-2|few|TRBV7-3
CASSIQGSETGELFF
>TRBJ2-1|.|TRBV7-9
CASSLRQGRRDEQFF
>TRBJ2-7|.|TRBV5-8
CASSLGLAGDYEQYF
>TRBJ2-1|.|TRBV19
CASSIKLSAHNEQFF
>TRBJ2-3|.|TRBV2
CASRVTGGGDTQYF
>TRBJ1-3|.|TRBV15
CATSRDGVSSGNTIYF
>TRBJ1-4|few|TRBV19
CASLRARNEKLFF
>TRBJ2-3|few|TRBV7-3
CASSLSGSGDTQYF
>TRBJ2-7|once|TRBV10-3
CAIGRSGTSGSASYEQYF
>TRBJ2-2|few|TRBV7-9
CASSPRTPGELFF
>TRBJ2-1|.|TRBV25-1
CASSSLDPKGGDEQFF
>TRBJ1-2|.|TRBV7-2
CASSLVGTGGYGYTF
>TRBJ1-1|.|TRBV18
CASSPPRQGIHTEAFF
>TRBJ2-5|.|TRBV11-3
CASSRELAGGVETQYF
>TRBJ2-1|.|TRBV19
CASSISAGGPSHNEQFF
>TRBJ2-1|.|TRBV4-2
CASSQLARGDEQFF
>TRBJ1-5|.|TRBV27
CASSLVAGGNQPQHF
>TRBJ2-7|.|TRBV19
CASSDTGEGTGEQYF
>TRBJ1-1|.|TRBV18
CASSPNRNTEAFF
>TRBJ2-1|.|TRBV7-2
CASSLVGGGRLGNEQFF
>TRBJ1-2|few|TRBV5-1
CASSLEVGYGYTF
>TRBJ1-4|.|TRBV4-1
CASSLGQGATNEKLFF
>TRBJ2-5|few|TRBV19
CASSTGLAGKETQYF
>TRBJ2-5|.|TRBV5-1
CASSLTSGREETQYF
>.|few|TRBV19
CASSTGYYEQYF
>TRBJ1-1|.|TRBV27
CASSFGFTNTEAFF
>TRBJ2-7|.|TRBV7-8
CASSSRGATVPYEQYF
>TRBJ2-7|few|TRBV19
CASSMYGGGPREQYF
>TRBJ2-5|few|TRBV11-2
CASSLVLTNGETQYF
>TRBJ1-1|.|TRBV19
CASSIREVSEAFF
>TRBJ1-3|few|TRBV11-1
CASSLNTNPSGNTIYF
>TRBJ2-5|.|TRBV7-9
CASSFQGEEETQYF
>TRBJ1-5|.|TRBV27
CASSPGGNQPQHF
>TRBJ1-2|few|TRBV6-5
CASRLGQGGDYGYTF
>TRBJ2-1|.|TRBV5-1
CASSFRGANEQFF
>TRBJ2-1|.|TRBV5-1
CASNPSTSLYNEQFF
>.|.|TRBV25-1
CASSQSGGLNTGELFF
>TRBJ2-1|.|TRBV5-6
CASSPRWAIWDEQFF
>TRBJ2-3|once|TRBV5-4
CASTWGVTDTQYF
>TRBJ2-1|.|TRBV5-1
CASSPSGGGYYNEQFF
>TRBJ1-3|once|TRBV5-4
CASSLDRNTIYF
>TRBJ1-1|few|TRBV2
CASSSTRTEAFF
>TRBJ2-5|.|TRBV19
CASTKLAGAQETQYF
>TRBJ2-5|.|TRBV14
CASSQAVSQETQYF
>TRBJ1-1|.|TRBV5-1
CASKTTMGAGTEAFF
>TRBJ2-3|.|TRBV9
CASSVRWRRTDTQYF
>TRBJ2-2|.|TRBV7-3
CASSLLGASGSTGELFF
>TRBJ1-3|.|TRBV19
CASRPPGGTVGNTIYF
>TRBJ2-2|.|TRBV4-2
CASSPFAANTGELFF